This T cell receptor (beta chain) was found in a study of molecular identifiers for immune sequencing clone quantification. Germline loops: CDR1 LGHNA, CDR2 YSLEER. Trimming removed 0 bases from V and 3 bases from J; junction bases left unmatched: 5. The CDR3 is 15 residues long. TCRdb used MiXCR to reprocess the PCR reads, holding one entry per CDR3 protein. The repertoire consists of around 40,000 distinct CDR3 sequences, with over 15% occurring once and the leading ten covering roughly 1%. A CD8+CD4-CCR7+CD45RA+ phenotype served as the sorting definition for naive CD8 T cells. The material sequenced was naive CD8+ T cells from blood, with Jurkat cell RNA spiked in. The sample's subset: FACS-sorted CD8+CD4-CCR7+CD45RA+ naive T cells. This chain uses TRBV4-3 with TRBJ2-7, with TRBD2 identical over 7 bases. This TCR came from a human donor in good health. Some libraries in this study had Jurkat cell RNA spiked in. CDR3 amino acids: CASSQEASGFYEQYF. The CDR3 DNA reads TGCGCCAGCAGCCAAGAGGCTAGCGGATTCTACGAGCAGTACTTC.